What follows are 20 T cell receptor beta chains derived from one specimen sequenced in a study of graft-versus-host responses after intestinal transplantation. Sequencing used immunoSEQ multiplex PCR; TCRdb keeps in-frame clones, though not all of them. The sample has about 97,000 clones; over 75% are singletons. Material: PBMCs, obtained 450 to 480 days after intestinal transplant. The receptor source for this set is a human patient who received an intestinal transplant, so some T cells may come from the graft donor.

This clone was recorded only once. The chain carries TRBV2 and TRBJ2-1, with D perhaps matching TRBD1 or TRBD2 (5 bases each). CDR3 length equals 13 residues. In germline, CDR1 is SNHLY, CDR2 FYNNEI. V lost 11 bases and J lost 4, with 15 bases in between. The CDR3 DNA follows: TGTGCCGGATCAAGGGGAGAGTACAATGAGCAGTTCTTC. Amino acid sequence: CAGSRGEYNEQFF.

The CDR3, as DNA: TGTGCCAGCAGCTTCTTCAGGGATAGCTCCTACGAGCAGTACTTC. Translation: CASSFFRDSSYEQYF. The chain employs TRBV7-9 and TRBJ2-7, with D perhaps TRBD1 (5 bases). V was shortened by 3 bases and J by 0 bases, with 12 bases between the two germline ends. The CDR3 totals 15 residues. The V gene's germline CDR1 is SEHNR and CDR2 FQNEAQ (reference sequence).

The chain carries TRBV4-1 and TRBJ2-2, with D tentatively TRBD1 (6 bases). With 2 bases removed from V and 0 bases from J, the gap between germline ends came to 16 bases. Germline-derived CDR1 and CDR2 are MGHRA and YSYEKL. The CDR3 sequence is 18 residues long. DNA of the CDR3: TGCGCCAGCAGCCAATCTGGGGGCGCATTGACGAACACCGGGGAGCTGTTTTTT. Residues: CASSQSGGALTNTGELFF.

This clone was recorded once. The chain employs TRBV30 and TRBJ1-1, with 8 bases matching TRBD1. This CDR3 comprises 13 residues. The junction had 0 bases not matched to a gene; V was cut back by 3 bases and J by 0 bases. From germline, CDR1 is GTSNPN and CDR2 SVGIG (reference sequence). The chain's CDR3 is CAWRQGVNTEAFF. The CDR3 DNA sequence: TGTGCCTGGAGACAGGGGGTGAACACTGAAGCTTTCTTT.

The chain has TRBV6-1 and TRBJ1-1; 7 nucleotides match TRBD1. Germline values: CDR1 MNHNS, CDR2 SASEGT. After removal of 7 bases from V and 4 bases from J, the junction contained 6 bases not matched to a gene. This CDR3 is 13 amino acids long. CDR3 sequence (DNA): TGTGCCAGCACCTTCAGGGGGGGCACTGAAGCTTTCTTT. Its protein is CASTFRGGTEAFF.

The gene calls are TRBV7-9 and TRBJ2-5; D possibly uses TRBD1 or TRBD2 (5 bases each). This CDR3 has 14 amino acids. Looked up from germline, CDR1 is SEHNR and CDR2 is FQNEAQ (reference sequence). Between the trimmed V and J ends, which lost 5 bases and 7 bases, there was a span of 17 bases. CDR3 loop: CASSPPEGTGTQYF. The CDR3 nucleotides read TGTGCCAGCAGCCCCCCTGAAGGGACGGGGACCCAGTACTTC.

This clone was seen only a few times. The V gene is TRBV7-9, the J gene TRBJ2-7, with D possibly TRBD1 on 5 matching bases. V lost 5 bases to trimming and J lost 4 bases, with 18 bases between them. The CDR3 has 15 amino acids. Germline V gene sequence: CDR1 SEHNR, CDR2 FQNEAQ (reference sequence). In DNA, the CDR3 is TGTGCCAGCAGCGTAAATTGGGGCAAGGGTTACGAGCAGTACTTC. Translation gives CASSVNWGKGYEQYF.

The chain recombines TRBV10-3 with TRBJ1-6; the match to TRBD1 covers 9 bases. Germline assignment: CDR1 ENHRY and CDR2 SYGVKD. The V and J ends lost 0 bases and 5 bases, in that order; junction bases with no gene match: 8. The CDR3 extends over 18 amino acids. The CDR3 loop is CAISESRRQGDHNSPLHF. CDR3 sequence (DNA): TGTGCCATCAGTGAGTCGAGACGACAGGGGGACCATAATTCACCCCTCCACTTT.

The genes are TRBV5-4 and TRBJ1-2, with TRBD1 as a possible D gene (5 bases). Germline V lookup: CDR1 SGHNT, CDR2 YYREEE (reference sequence). V shed 5 bases and J shed 4 bases, with 15 bases lying between them. The CDR3 contains 14 residues. Written as DNA, the CDR3 is TGTGCCAGCAGATACCAGGGTGGACGCTATGGCTACACCTTC. Its translation: CASRYQGGRYGYTF.

The chain links TRBV4-2 to TRBJ1-6; D is ambiguous. There are 17 residues in the CDR3. Trimming cost V 0 bases and J 1 base, with 10 bases left between them. CDR1 is LGHNA and CDR2 is YNFKEQ in the germline V gene. CDR3 loop: CASSQDHPGSYNSPLHF. As DNA, the CDR3 is TGTGCCAGCAGCCAAGATCATCCGGGGTCCTATAATTCACCCCTCCACTTT.

This clone was detected a few times. This rearrangement joins TRBV9 to TRBJ2-7, with 7 positions matching TRBD2. The germline V gene encodes CDR1 SGDLS and CDR2 YYNGEE. V was clipped by 7 bases and J by 0 bases; unmatched bases: 4. The CDR3 extends over 13 amino acids. The CDR3 DNA reads TGTGCCAGCGGGGAGGGGAGCTCCTACGAGCAGTACTTC. It is translated as CASGEGSSYEQYF. Complete variable domain (other parts from reference TRBV9 and TRBJ2-7): DSGVTQTPKHLITATGQRVTLRCSPRSGDLSVYWYQQSLDQGLQFLIQYYNGEERAKGNILERFSAQQFPDLHSELNLSSLELGDSALYFCASGEGSSYEQYFGPGTRLTVT.

This rearrangement joins TRBV27 to TRBJ2-5; D ambiguous. The CDR3 extends over 14 amino acids. Germline CDR1 reads MNHEY; CDR2 reads SMNVEV (reference sequence). Trimming removed 4 bases from V and 5 bases from J, with 14 bases in between. For the CDR3, the DNA is TGTGCCAGCAGTTCCCTGGGCCCTTTGGAGACCCAGTACTTC. This codes for CASSSLGPLETQYF.

The chain is built from TRBV10-3 and TRBJ2-7, with 8 nucleotides matching TRBD1. Germline values: CDR1 ENHRY, CDR2 SYGVKD. This CDR3 is 15 amino acids long. The J segment lost 5 bases and the V segment lost 6 bases, leaving 12 bases of the junction unmatched. Here the CDR3 reads CAISLLGQVPHEQYF. The CDR3 DNA follows: TGTGCCATCAGCTTACTGGGACAGGTTCCGCACGAGCAGTACTTC.

This chain connects TRBV18 to TRBJ2-3; tentatively, D is TRBD1 or TRBD2 (5 bases each). V was clipped by 3 bases and J by 4 bases, with 14 bases between them. Germline-derived CDR1 and CDR2 are KGHSH and LQKENI. The CDR3 is made up of 15 amino acids. The chain's CDR3 is CASSPGTEGADTQYF. In nucleotides, the CDR3 is TGTGCCAGCTCACCCGGGACGGAAGGGGCAGATACGCAGTATTTT.

The chain recombines TRBV6-6 with TRBJ1-5; D is perhaps TRBD1 (5 bases). CDR3 length: 15 amino acids. The V gene lost 7 bases and the J gene lost 2 bases, with 15 bases spanning the gap. Germline loops: CDR1 MNHNY, CDR2 SVGAGI (reference sequence). The CDR3 spells CASTKRGLGNQPQHF. CDR3 in DNA: TGTGCCAGCACCAAGAGGGGCCTCGGCAATCAGCCCCAGCATTTT.

As DNA, the CDR3 is TGTGCCAGCAGCTTCTCCCTCACAATCTCCTACGAGCAGTACTTC. It is translated as CASSFSLTISYEQYF. The chain combines TRBV11-2 with TRBJ2-7; D is undetermined. The germline CDR1 and CDR2 sequences are SGHAT and FQNNGV. The CDR3 totals 15 residues. V lost 3 bases to trimming and J lost 0 bases, with 12 bases between them.

This chain joins TRBV11-2 and TRBJ1-4, with 10 bases aligning to TRBD1. The junction had 8 bases not matched to a gene; V was cut back by 5 bases and J by 8 bases. Germline CDR1 reads SGHAT; CDR2 reads FQNNGV. This CDR3 has 15 amino acids. This CDR3 reads CASSEGQGRGEKLFF. CDR3 bases: TGTGCCAGCAGCGAGGGACAGGGGAGAGGAGAAAAACTGTTTTTT.

In this sample, this clone turned up once. This rearrangement joins TRBV6-4 to TRBJ2-2; D is possibly TRBD1 (5 bases). This CDR3 contains 12 residues. V was pared by 8 bases and J by 10 bases, with 14 bases between. The germline CDR1 and CDR2 sequences are MRHNA and SNTAGT. CDR3 loop: CASPRGELELFF. CDR3 sequence (DNA): TGTGCCAGCCCAAGGGGCGAGTTGGAGCTGTTTTTT.

The genes are TRBV11-3 and TRBJ2-7; 10 nucleotides match TRBD1. The length of the CDR3 is 16 residues. V shed 5 bases and J 0 bases; nucleotides not matched to a gene: 7. The germline V gene encodes CDR1 SGHNT and CDR2 YENEEA. The CDR3: CASSRTGTGASYEQYF. The CDR3 coding sequence is TGTGCCAGCAGCAGAACCGGGACAGGGGCCTCCTACGAGCAGTACTTC.

V usage is TRBV7-9 and J usage is TRBJ1-2; D call uncertain. The CDR3 contains 14 residues. In germline, CDR1 is SEHNR, CDR2 FQNEAQ (reference sequence). Trimming stripped 4 bases from V and 3 bases from J, with 12 bases between. The CDR3 spells CASSYSGIYYGYTF. Written as DNA, the CDR3 is TGTGCCAGCAGCTACTCCGGGATTTACTATGGCTACACCTTC.